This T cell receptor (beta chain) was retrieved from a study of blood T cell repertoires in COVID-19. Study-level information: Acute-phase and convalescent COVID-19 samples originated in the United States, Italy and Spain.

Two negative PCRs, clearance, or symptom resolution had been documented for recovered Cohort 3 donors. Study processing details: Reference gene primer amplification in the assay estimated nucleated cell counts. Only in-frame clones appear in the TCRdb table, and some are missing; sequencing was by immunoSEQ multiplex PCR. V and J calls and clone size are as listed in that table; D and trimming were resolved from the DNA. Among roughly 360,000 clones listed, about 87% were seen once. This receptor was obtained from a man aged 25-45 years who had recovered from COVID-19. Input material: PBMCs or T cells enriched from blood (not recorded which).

CDR3 region: CASTVQAGNGELFF. In nucleotides, the CDR3 is TGTGCCAGTACCGTCCAGGCGGGGAATGGTGAACTGTTTTTT. The V and J genes are TRBV19 and TRBJ1-4; D gene ambiguous. This CDR3 contains 14 residues. Germline-derived CDR1 and CDR2 are LNHDA and SQIVND (reference sequence). V lost 7 bases, J lost 12 bases, and 21 bases lay in between.